This TCR beta chain was captured in a study of T cells in Graves' hyperthyroidism and ophthalmopathy (dated by TCRdb to about 2019). Describing the broader study: Peripheral blood samples were taken at the time of initial diagnosis, prior to any treatment. TCR V-J signatures able to tell the groups apart were searched for in a discovery cohort of some 97 patients, of whom 43 had Graves' ophthalmopathy and 57 had stable Graves' hyperthyroidism. Prospective prediction of ophthalmopathy was tested in an independent validation cohort of 18 to 20 hyperthyroidism patients and 15 to 17 patients who later progressed to ophthalmopathy. The approximately 100 discovery patients were randomly divided into training and test sets at a 7:3 ratio. In addition, the study compared T-cell repertoires in thyroid tissue and in blood from six Graves' hyperthyroidism patients. Once sampling was done, hyperthyroidism patients were given methimazole at a starting dose of 30 mg daily, whereas ophthalmopathy patients were given high-dose intravenous methylprednisolone. TCR Vbeta CDR3 sequencing of approximately 140 peripheral blood samples (about 45 ophthalmopathy, about 75 hyperthyroidism and approximately 17 progressor patients) is reported in the paper.

Paper-wide results and their limitations: Most expanded thyroid clonotypes (frequency above 0.001) were also detected in blood, suggesting blood repertoires may reflect thyroid immune responses. Ophthalmopathy was separated from stable hyperthyroidism by a 13 V-J signature model, with approximately 89% sensitivity and about 84% specificity obtained in cross-validation and 80%/75% obtained in testing. No statistical method was used to set the sample size in advance, and investigators knew the group allocation. During validation, the model predicted progression to ophthalmopathy a median of about 6.5 months ahead of onset, with approximately 71% sensitivity and 72% to 85% specificity.

Taken from cysteine to phenylalanine, the CDR3 has 14 residues. Only the CDR3 part of the read is kept: 42 bases, read in frame from the first base. Trimming accounts for 3 bases at V and 7 bases at J, while the number of junction bases matched to no gene is 4. Per the germline V gene, SGHRS is the CDR1 and YFSETQ is the CDR2. Hyperthyroidism patients were aged 18 to 65 years and newly diagnosed, with disease duration of less than 2 months. Any patient with an uncontrolled infection, another autoimmune disease, pregnancy or lactation was excluded. Diagnoses relied on clinical symptoms, serum thyroxine and TRAb, thyroid ultrasound and orbital computed tomography. Blood from progressor patients was drawn when they were first diagnosed with hyperthyroidism, before any ophthalmopathy symptoms appeared. Ficoll-Paque density gradient centrifugation was used to isolate PBMCs from about 10 ml of fresh peripheral blood. Patients classed as progressors first received a Graves' hyperthyroidism diagnosis and then went on to develop ophthalmopathy during follow-up. Total RNA was extracted using Trizol reagent, and RNA quality was assessed on an Agilent 2100 Bioanalyzer.

The TCR beta CDR3 regions were amplified from RNA transcripts. The TCR CDR3 was subjected to a first round of RT-PCR using the HTBI primer set and the Qiagen OneStep RT-PCR kit. Libraries were constructed in a second round of multiplex PCR, after which size selection and purification were carried out. Paired-end sequencing of the libraries was performed with 100 bp reads on an Illumina HiSeq2000. The source study handled its data this way. SOAPnuke was used to process the raw data, with reads discarded if the reads contained adapters or uncalled bases, had a mean Phred below 15, or lacked an exact constant-primer or identifier match. COPE v1.2.5 was used to merge the high-quality paired reads, and each unique nucleotide sequence was defined as a clonotype. Clonotypes were aligned to IMGT TRBV, TRBD and TRBJ reference segments using MiTCR v1.1. Analysis was restricted to V-J combinations with a frequency above 0.0001, which covered 98% to 99.2% of repertoires. The TCS score was defined as the ratio of F50 (clonal expansion) to E x V (chaos), calculated using BLOSUM62-based TCRdist between CDR3 peptides within each V-J. Welch's t-statistics and random forest reduced around 550 V-J features to fewer than 15, which were used in a naive Bayes classifier (R e1071). Through fastp at Q25 and MiXCR, TCRdb rebuilt clones from the public reads, retaining in-frame beta chains. Entries that share a CDR3 protein sequence are merged under the most common genes and DNA. None of the V and J calls come from the authors' own analysis; TCRdb made them. This sample holds 730,000 or so distinct CDR3 sequences; approximately 18% were observed only once. Clones ranked in the top ten supply 16% of the sample.

To note about this clonotype: Its antigen is unknown. There are no base qualities to consult, and no much larger clone falls within one base.

Sequenced sample: blood. The receptor comes from a woman in her forties or fifties with Graves' hyperthyroidism that later progressed to Graves' ophthalmopathy. The chain uses TRBV5-1 and TRBJ1-5; 10 bases in the junction line up with TRBD1. The DNA reads as follows: TGCGCCAGCAGCTGGACAGGGGGGGAGCAGCCCCAGCATTTT. Its protein is CASSWTGGEQPQHF.